What follows describes a single T cell receptor (beta chain). Its specificity is not known. This table comes from immunoSEQ multiplex PCR, and its TCRdb copy is limited to in-frame clones, with some not included. The sample records approximately 120,000 clones, about nine tenths being singletons. The J segment lost 2 bases and the V segment lost 4 bases, leaving 2 bases of the junction unmatched. The CDR3 length is 13 residues. The V gene's germline CDR1 is SGHAT and CDR2 FQNNGV. The entry originates in a study of cytomegalovirus exposure and HLA in healthy donors. Study summary: The same platform used for the approximately 670 first-cohort repertoires was also used for the 120 or so validation repertoires, as a later analysis reported.

Study results and limitations: According to a subsequent analysis, TCR clusters from the first cohort were inclined to appear together in the roughly 120 validation repertoires.

Sequenced: PBMCs. The receptor comes from a young woman in good health and CMV-seronegative. The chain employs TRBV11-2 and TRBJ2-7; 7 bases map to TRBD1. This CDR3 reads CASSSGQPYEQYF. CDR3 DNA sequence: TGTGCCAGCAGCTCGGGACAGCCCTACGAGCAGTACTTC.